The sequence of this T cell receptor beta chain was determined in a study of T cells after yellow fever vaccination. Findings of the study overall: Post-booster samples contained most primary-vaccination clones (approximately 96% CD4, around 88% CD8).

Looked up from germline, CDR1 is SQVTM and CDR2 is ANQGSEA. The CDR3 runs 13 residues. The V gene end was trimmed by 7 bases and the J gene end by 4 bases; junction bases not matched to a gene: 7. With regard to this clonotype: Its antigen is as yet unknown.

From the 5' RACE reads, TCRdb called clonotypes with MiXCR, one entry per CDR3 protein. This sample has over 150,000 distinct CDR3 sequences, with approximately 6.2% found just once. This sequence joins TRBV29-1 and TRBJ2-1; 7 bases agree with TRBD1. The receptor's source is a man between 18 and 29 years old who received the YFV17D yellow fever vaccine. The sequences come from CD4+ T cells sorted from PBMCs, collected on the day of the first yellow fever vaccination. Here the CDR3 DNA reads TGCAGCGCGGGACAGCAACAATACAATGAGCAGTTCTTC. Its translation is CSAGQQQYNEQFF.